Below, 10 T cell receptor beta chains from the same sample are listed, as sequenced in a study of CD8 T cells in Susac syndrome. RNA amounts of 0.5 to 1 ug underwent reverse transcription with random hexamers. TCRdb analysed the immunoSEQ multiplex PCR reads with MiXCR anew, one entry per CDR3 protein. This repertoire shows about 200,000 distinct CDR3 sequences, nearly 95% found once; its top ten account for about 0.087%. The sample comprised CD4+ T cells from PBMCs. The receptors stem from a human donor with multiple sclerosis.

The chain carries TRBV5-1 and TRBJ1-1; D not certain. V lost 4 bases and J 1 base, leaving 8 bases between the germline ends. Germline V CDR1 and CDR2: SGHRS, YFSETQ. The CDR3 consists of 13 residues. The CDR3 DNA is TGCGCCAGCAGCATGTTAGCGAACACTGAAGCTTTCTTT. It specifies CASSMLANTEAFF.

The J gene is TRBJ2-1, the V gene TRBV19; 10 positions agree with TRBD2. Trimming took 3 bases from V and 4 from J; bases not matched to a gene: 3. Germline CDR1 LNHDA, CDR2 SQIVND (reference sequence). The CDR3 runs to 15 residues. The CDR3 DNA is TGTGCCAGTAGTATTAGCGGGAGGACATACAATGAGCAGTTCTTC. Its protein is CASSISGRTYNEQFF.

The chain has TRBV23-1 and TRBJ1-2, with D tentatively TRBD1 (5 bases). TRBV23-1 belongs to the ORF category, with a function that is uncertain. The CDR3 is made up of 13 amino acids. The V end lost 7 bases, the J end lost 6 bases, and 15 bases lay between the germline ends. CDR3 region: CASNRGRPDGYTF. The CDR3 region has the DNA TGCGCCAGCAATCGGGGCCGGCCCGATGGCTACACCTTC.

This rearrangement joins TRBV5-1 to TRBJ2-1; 8 bases fit TRBD1. Germline CDR1 reads SGHRS; CDR2 reads YFSETQ. V was clipped by 3 bases and J by 0 bases; unmatched bases: 5. This CDR3 is built from 16 residues. The CDR3 nucleotides read TGCGCCAGCAGCTCGGACAGGGTGCGCTCCTACAATGAGCAGTTCTTC. As protein: CASSSDRVRSYNEQFF. The full variable domain, with the rest looked up from reference TRBV5-1 and TRBJ2-1, is KAGVTQTPRYLIKTRGQQVTLSCSPISGHRSVSWYQQTPGQGLQFLFEYFSETQRNKGNFPGRFSGRQFSNSRSEMNVSTLELGDSALYLCASSSDRVRSYNEQFFGPGTRLTVL.

V gene TRBV9 combines with J gene TRBJ2-1; 8 nucleotides align to TRBD2. CDR1 SGDLS and CDR2 YYNGEE come from the germline V gene. This CDR3 comprises 17 residues. Trimming removed 1 base from V and 9 bases from J; junction bases left unmatched: 15. Here the CDR3 DNA reads TGTGCCAGCAGCGTACCCGTAGCGGGGCCAAAAAGGGGTGAGCAGTTCTTC. Amino acid sequence: CASSVPVAGPKRGEQFF.

This rearrangement joins TRBV3-1 to TRBJ2-1; D tentatively reads TRBD1 or TRBD2 (6 bases each). CDR3 length: 15 residues. V shed 1 base and J shed 7 bases, with 14 bases lying between them. Germline lookup yields CDR1 LGHDT and CDR2 YNNKEL (reference sequence). The DNA for the CDR3 is TGTGCCAGCAGCCAAGGGCCGGGGGCGCAGAATGAGCAGTTCTTC. Translating gives CASSQGPGAQNEQFF.

J is TRBJ2-7 and V is TRBV29-1; the match to TRBD1 covers 8 bases. The CDR3 spans 11 residues. V was clipped by 6 bases and J by 6 bases; unmatched bases: 4. Germline CDR1 is SQVTM and CDR2 is ANQGSEA. The CDR3 DNA sequence: TGCAGCGTACGGACAGGGCTCGAGCAGTACTTC. Residues: CSVRTGLEQYF.

The chain links TRBV28 to TRBJ2-7; 8 bases match TRBD2. The CDR3 contains 13 residues. Germline V gene lookup returns CDR1 MDHEN and CDR2 SYDVKM. V was clipped by 10 bases and J by 2 bases; unmatched bases: 7. The chain's CDR3 is CATIRGRPYEQYF. CDR3 nucleotides: TGTGCCACCATTCGCGGGAGGCCCTACGAGCAGTACTTC.

This rearrangement joins TRBV20-1 to TRBJ1-2; 7 bases fit TRBD1. V shed 6 bases and J 2 bases; nucleotides not matched to a gene: 9. The CDR3 is 14 amino acids. Germline V CDR1 and CDR2: DFQATT, SNEGSKA (reference sequence). CDR3 residues: CSASRDRENYGYTF. In nucleotides, the CDR3 is TGCAGTGCAAGCCGGGACAGAGAGAACTATGGCTACACCTTC.

This chain links TRBV29-1 with TRBJ1-1; possibly TRBD1 for D (5 bases). Trimming removed 4 bases from V and 0 bases from J, with 12 bases in between. The CDR3 contains 14 residues. CDR1 is SQVTM, CDR2 ANQGSEA, per germline. This CDR3 reads CSVVLRGMNTEAFF. DNA of the CDR3: TGCAGCGTTGTGTTGAGGGGCATGAACACTGAAGCTTTCTTT.